The T cell receptor beta chain under discussion was sequenced for a study of cytomegalovirus exposure and HLA in healthy donors. 60 Vbeta and 13 Jbeta primers were used in PCR. Repertoires were generated with immunoSEQ multiplex PCR, while TCRdb's copy carries only in-frame clones and drops some. The sample holds about 210,000 clones, approximately 83% seen once. Turning to this clone: Its antigen remains unknown.

Findings and limits, study-wide: A later analysis linked a missense variant in DCLRE1C to the trimming of TCR beta V and J genes. Across all donors, roughly uniform sequencing depth was an assumption of the presence/absence analyses.

The TCR was taken from a woman in her forties or fifties in good health and CMV-seropositive. Sample: PBMCs.

Here the CDR3 DNA reads TGTGCCAGCAGCGTAGAAACAGGTCTGGGCTACACCTTC. Translation: CASSVETGLGYTF. The chain combines TRBV9 with TRBJ1-2; possibly TRBD1 for D (5 bases). CDR3 size: 13 residues. Germline V lookup: CDR1 SGDLS, CDR2 YYNGEE. Trimming removed 0 bases at V and 8 bases at J, with 11 bases between.